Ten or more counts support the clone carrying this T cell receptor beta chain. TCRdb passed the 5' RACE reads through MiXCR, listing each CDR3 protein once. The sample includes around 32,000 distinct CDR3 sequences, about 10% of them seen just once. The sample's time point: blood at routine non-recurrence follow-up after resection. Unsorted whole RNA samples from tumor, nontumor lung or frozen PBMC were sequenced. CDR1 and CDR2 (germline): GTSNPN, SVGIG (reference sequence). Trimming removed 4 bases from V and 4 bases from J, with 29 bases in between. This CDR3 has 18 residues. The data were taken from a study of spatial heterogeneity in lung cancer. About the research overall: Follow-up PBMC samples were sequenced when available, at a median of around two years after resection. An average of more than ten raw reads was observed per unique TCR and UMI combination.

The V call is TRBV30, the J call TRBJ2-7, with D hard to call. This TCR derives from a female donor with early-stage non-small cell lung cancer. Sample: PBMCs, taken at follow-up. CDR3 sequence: CAWTDKPKDVWNTYEQYF. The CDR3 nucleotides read TGTGCCTGGACTGATAAACCTAAGGACGTCTGGAATACTTACGAGCAGTACTTC.